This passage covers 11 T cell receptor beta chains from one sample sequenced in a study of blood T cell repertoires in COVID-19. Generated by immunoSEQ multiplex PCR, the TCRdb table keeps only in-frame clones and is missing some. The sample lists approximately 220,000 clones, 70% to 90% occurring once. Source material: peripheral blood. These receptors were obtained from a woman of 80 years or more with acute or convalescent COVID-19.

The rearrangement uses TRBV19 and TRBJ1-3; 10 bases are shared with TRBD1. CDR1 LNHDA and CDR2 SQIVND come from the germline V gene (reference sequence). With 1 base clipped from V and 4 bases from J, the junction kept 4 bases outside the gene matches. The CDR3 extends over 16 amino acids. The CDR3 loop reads CASSIAGTGVGNTIYF. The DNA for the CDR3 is TGTGCCAGTAGTATAGCCGGGACAGGGGTAGGAAACACCATATATTTT.

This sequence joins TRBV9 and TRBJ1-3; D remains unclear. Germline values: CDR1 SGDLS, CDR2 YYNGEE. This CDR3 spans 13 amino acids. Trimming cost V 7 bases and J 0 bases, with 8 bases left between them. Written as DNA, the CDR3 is TGTGCCAGCTCGGAGTTCTCTGGAAACACCATATATTTT. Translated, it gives CASSEFSGNTIYF. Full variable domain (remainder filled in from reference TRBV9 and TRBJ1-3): DSGVTQTPKHLITATGQRVTLRCSPRSGDLSVYWYQQSLDQGLQFLIQYYNGEERAKGNILERFSAQQFPDLHSELNLSSLELGDSALYFCASSEFSGNTIYFGEGSWLTVV.

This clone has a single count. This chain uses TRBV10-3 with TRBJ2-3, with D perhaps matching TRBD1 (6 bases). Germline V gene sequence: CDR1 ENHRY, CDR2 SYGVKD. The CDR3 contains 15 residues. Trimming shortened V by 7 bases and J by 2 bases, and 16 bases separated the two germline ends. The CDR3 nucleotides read TGTGCCATCAAGTCCGGACAGACGTCCACAGATACGCAGTATTTT. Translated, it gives CAIKSGQTSTDTQYF.

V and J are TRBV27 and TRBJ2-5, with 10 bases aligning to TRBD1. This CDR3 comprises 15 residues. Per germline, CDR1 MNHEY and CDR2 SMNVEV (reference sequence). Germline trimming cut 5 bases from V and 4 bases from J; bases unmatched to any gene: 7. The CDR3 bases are TGTGCCAGCAGTACACGGACAGGGGGAGGAGAGACCCAGTACTTC. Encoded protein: CASSTRTGGGETQYF.

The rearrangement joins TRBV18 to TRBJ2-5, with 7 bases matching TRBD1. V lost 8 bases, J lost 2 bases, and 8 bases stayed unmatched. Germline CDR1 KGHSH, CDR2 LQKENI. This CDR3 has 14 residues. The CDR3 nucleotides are TGTGCCAGCCTCAGGGGGTTAGGACAAGAGACCCAGTACTTC. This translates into CASLRGLGQETQYF. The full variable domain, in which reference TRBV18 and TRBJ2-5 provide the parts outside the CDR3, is NAGVMQNPRHLVRRRGQEARLRCSPMKGHSHVYWYRQLPEEGLKFMVYLQKENIIDESGMPKERFSAEFPKEGPSILRIQQVVRGDSAAYFCASLRGLGQETQYFGPGTRLLVL.

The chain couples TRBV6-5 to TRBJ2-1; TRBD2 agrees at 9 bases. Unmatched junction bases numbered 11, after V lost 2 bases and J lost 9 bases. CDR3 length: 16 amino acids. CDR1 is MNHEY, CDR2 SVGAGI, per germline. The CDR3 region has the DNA TGTGCCAGCAGTTACGAACTAGCGGGCGCCCGGAGTGAGCAGTTCTTC. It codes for CASSYELAGARSEQFF.

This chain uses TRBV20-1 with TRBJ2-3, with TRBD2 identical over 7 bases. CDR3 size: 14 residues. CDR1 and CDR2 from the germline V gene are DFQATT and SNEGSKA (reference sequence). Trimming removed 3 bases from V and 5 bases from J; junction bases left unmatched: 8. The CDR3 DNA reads TGCAGTGCTAGTAGCGGGTTGTCGGAAGATACGCAGTATTTT. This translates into CSASSGLSEDTQYF.

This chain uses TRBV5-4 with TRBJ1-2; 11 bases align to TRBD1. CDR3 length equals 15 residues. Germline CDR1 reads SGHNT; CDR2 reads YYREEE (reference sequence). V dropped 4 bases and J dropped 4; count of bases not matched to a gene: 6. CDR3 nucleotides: TGTGCCAGCAGCCCGGGACAGGGGGAAATCTATGGCTACACCTTC. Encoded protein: CASSPGQGEIYGYTF.

The CDR3 coding sequence is TGTGCCAGCAGTCCTTATGGAACAGGGGGTTACCAGCCCCAGCATTTT. Translated, it gives CASSPYGTGGYQPQHF. The J gene is TRBJ1-5, the V gene TRBV28; 8 bases line up with TRBD1. The length of the CDR3 is 16 residues. V lost 5 bases and J lost 7; bases outside the gene matches: 13. Per the germline V gene, CDR1 is MDHEN and CDR2 is SYDVKM.

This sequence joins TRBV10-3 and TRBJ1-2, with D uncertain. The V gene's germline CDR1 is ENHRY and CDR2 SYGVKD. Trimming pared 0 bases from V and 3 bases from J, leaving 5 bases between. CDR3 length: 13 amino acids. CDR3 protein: CAISESGDYGYTF. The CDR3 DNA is TGTGCCATCAGTGAGTCGGGAGACTATGGCTACACCTTC.

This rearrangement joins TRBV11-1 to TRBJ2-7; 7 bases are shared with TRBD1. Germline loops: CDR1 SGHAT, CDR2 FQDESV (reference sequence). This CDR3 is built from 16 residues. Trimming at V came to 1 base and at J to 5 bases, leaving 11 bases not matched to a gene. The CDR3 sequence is CASSLVGRGNLNEQYF. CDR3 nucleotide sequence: TGTGCCAGCAGCTTAGTCGGCAGGGGGAATCTGAACGAGCAGTACTTC.